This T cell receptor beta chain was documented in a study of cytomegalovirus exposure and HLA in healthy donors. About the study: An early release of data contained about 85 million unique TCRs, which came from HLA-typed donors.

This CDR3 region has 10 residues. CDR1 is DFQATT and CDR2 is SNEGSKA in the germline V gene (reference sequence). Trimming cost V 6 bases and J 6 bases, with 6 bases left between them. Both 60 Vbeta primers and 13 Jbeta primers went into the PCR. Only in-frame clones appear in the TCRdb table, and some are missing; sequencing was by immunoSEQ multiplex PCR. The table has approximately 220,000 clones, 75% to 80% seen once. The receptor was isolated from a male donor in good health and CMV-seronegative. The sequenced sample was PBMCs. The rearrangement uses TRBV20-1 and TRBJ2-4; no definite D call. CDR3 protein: CSAPSNIQYF. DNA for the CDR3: TGCAGTGCCCCCTCAAACATTCAGTACTTC.